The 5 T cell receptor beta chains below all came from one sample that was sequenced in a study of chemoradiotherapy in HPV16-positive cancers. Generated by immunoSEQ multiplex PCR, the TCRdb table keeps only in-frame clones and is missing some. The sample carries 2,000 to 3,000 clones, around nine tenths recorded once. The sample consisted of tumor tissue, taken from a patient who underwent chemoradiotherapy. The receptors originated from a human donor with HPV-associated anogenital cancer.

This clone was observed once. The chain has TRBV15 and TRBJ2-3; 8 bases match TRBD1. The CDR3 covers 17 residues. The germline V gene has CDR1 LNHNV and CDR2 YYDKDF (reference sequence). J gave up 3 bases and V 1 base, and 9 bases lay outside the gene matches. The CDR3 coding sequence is TGTGCCACCAGCAGAGGGTCAGGGGGCGTTGGTACAGATACGCAGTATTTT. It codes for CATSRGSGGVGTDTQYF.

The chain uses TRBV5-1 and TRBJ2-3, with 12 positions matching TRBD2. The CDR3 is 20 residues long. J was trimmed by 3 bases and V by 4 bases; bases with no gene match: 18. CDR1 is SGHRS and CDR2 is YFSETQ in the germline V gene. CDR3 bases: TGCGCCAGCAGCCTGCAGCTAGGACTAGCGGGACTGCAAAGAACAGATACGCAGTATTTT. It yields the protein CASSLQLGLAGLQRTDTQYF.

Written as DNA, the CDR3 is TGTGCCAGTAGTCAACAGGGGGAAATTAGCGAGCAGTACTTC. Its translation is CASSQQGEISEQYF. J is TRBJ2-7 and V is TRBV19; the match to TRBD1 covers 8 bases. Trimming at V came to 5 bases and at J to 6 bases, leaving 9 bases not matched to a gene. Germline V gene lookup returns CDR1 LNHDA and CDR2 SQIVND (reference sequence). The CDR3 spans 14 residues. The whole variable domain, filled in from reference TRBV19 and TRBJ2-7, reads DGGITQSPKYLFRKEGQNVTLSCEQNLNHDAMYWYRQDPGQGLRLIYYSQIVNDFQKGDIAEGYSVSREKKESFPLTVTSAQKNPTAFYLCASSQQGEISEQYFGPGTRLTVT.

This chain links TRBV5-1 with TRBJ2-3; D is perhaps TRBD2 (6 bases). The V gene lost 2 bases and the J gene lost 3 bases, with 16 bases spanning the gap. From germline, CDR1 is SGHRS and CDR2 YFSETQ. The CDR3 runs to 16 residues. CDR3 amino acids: CASSFEVAVKTDTQYF. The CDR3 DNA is TGCGCCAGCAGCTTTGAGGTAGCGGTCAAAACAGATACGCAGTATTTT.

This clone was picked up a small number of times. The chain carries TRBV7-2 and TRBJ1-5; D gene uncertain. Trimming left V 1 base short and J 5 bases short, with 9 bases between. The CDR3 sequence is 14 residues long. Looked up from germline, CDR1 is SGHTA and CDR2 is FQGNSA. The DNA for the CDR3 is TGTGCCAGCAGCTTAGTGTCAGATGATCAGCCCCAGCATTTT. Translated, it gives CASSLVSDDQPQHF. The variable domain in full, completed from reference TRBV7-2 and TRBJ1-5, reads GAGVSQSPSNKVTEKGKDVELRCDPISGHTALYWYRQSLGQGLEFLIYFQGNSAPDKSGLPSDRFSAERTGGSVSTLTIQRTQQEDSAVYLCASSLVSDDQPQHFGDGTRLSIL.